The 30 T cell receptor beta chains below all came from one sample that was sequenced in a study of a mutant IDH1 vaccine in newly diagnosed glioma. TCRdb keeps only in-frame clones here, not all; method: immunoSEQ multiplex PCR. This table has about 36,000 clones, roughly 80% appearing once. The sample's time point: week 11, during vaccination. The content of each vaccine dose was 300 ug of mutant IDH1 20-mer peptide, and topical imiquimod accompanied it. For these receptors, no antigen is known. The sequencing here drew on peripheral blood mononuclear cells (PBMCs), taken from a glioma patient whose treatment included an IDH1 peptide vaccine. These receptors all stem from a woman aged 25 to 39 with glioma. Some clones in this sample may be carry-over from other donors' samples.

The J gene is TRBJ2-7, the V gene TRBV6-4; the match to TRBD2 covers 8 bases. This CDR3 has 15 amino acids. Germline CDR1 and CDR2: MRHNA and SNTAGT. V shed 7 bases, J shed 5 bases, and the junction held 13 bases outside the gene matches. CDR3 DNA: TGTGCCAGCAATCCACCGGGACTAGAAGGGCACGAGCAGTACTTC. Encoded protein: CASNPPGLEGHEQYF.

The gene calls are TRBV4-1 and TRBJ2-7; perhaps D is TRBD1 or TRBD2 (5 bases each). The CDR3 consists of 16 residues. V was trimmed by 1 base and J by 0 bases, leaving 13 bases between them. CDR1 is MGHRA, CDR2 YSYEKL, per germline. For the CDR3, the DNA is TGCGCCAGCAGCCAAGTGTTGGGGACGGGCTCCTACGAGCAGTACTTC. Encoded protein: CASSQVLGTGSYEQYF.

The V and J genes are TRBV30 and TRBJ2-7; D gene uncertain. The germline V gene has CDR1 GTSNPN and CDR2 SVGIG (reference sequence). The CDR3 contains 11 residues. Trimming cost V 2 bases and J 3 bases, with 5 bases left between them. In DNA form, the CDR3 reads TGTGCCTGGAGTCCGAACTACGAGCAGTACTTC. This codes for CAWSPNYEQYF.

This clone has just one count. The chain is built from TRBV27 and TRBJ2-5, with 12 bases that match TRBD1. Germline values: CDR1 MNHEY, CDR2 SMNVEV (reference sequence). Trimming removed 0 bases from V and 6 bases from J; junction bases left unmatched: 2. The CDR3 extends over 15 amino acids. The CDR3 reads CASSLSRDRGQTQYF. CDR3 DNA sequence: TGTGCCAGCAGTTTATCTCGGGACAGGGGGCAGACCCAGTACTTC.

The chain recombines TRBV7-9 with TRBJ1-1; D gene ambiguous. V was clipped by 6 bases and J by 3 bases, with 11 bases between them. The germline V gene has CDR1 SEHNR and CDR2 FQNEAQ (reference sequence). The CDR3 loop spans 13 amino acids. The CDR3, as DNA: TGTGCCAGCAGGGAGAGTGGAGACACTGAAGCTTTCTTT. Protein: CASRESGDTEAFF.

This chain connects TRBV19 to TRBJ1-2, with TRBD1 identical over 7 bases. The CDR3 covers 15 residues. V lost 7 bases, J lost 8 bases, and 16 bases stayed unmatched. Germline CDR1 is LNHDA and CDR2 is SQIVND (reference sequence). Here the CDR3 reads CASTPEDRIPLGYTF. The CDR3 DNA is TGTGCCAGTACCCCCGAGGACAGGATCCCTCTAGGCTACACCTTC.

The count of this clone is one. CDR3 protein: CAISSPERGYNEQFF. In DNA, the CDR3 is TGTGCCATTTCATCACCGGAGCGGGGCTACAATGAGCAGTTCTTC. The rearrangement joins TRBV10-3 to TRBJ2-1, with 7 bases matching TRBD2. Germline trimming cut 9 bases from V and 3 bases from J; bases unmatched to any gene: 11. The CDR3 runs 15 residues. Germline V gene sequence: CDR1 ENHRY, CDR2 SYGVKD.

This clone was seen more than once but under ten times. The chain recombines TRBV7-9 with TRBJ1-1; 8 bases map to TRBD1. The germline gives CDR1 SEHNR, CDR2 FQNEAQ (reference sequence). The CDR3 consists of 14 residues. V lost 3 bases, J lost 5 bases, and 5 bases stayed unmatched. The CDR3 nucleotides read TGTGCCAGCAGCTTCCAGGGGGCGGTTACTGAAGCTTTCTTT. It encodes CASSFQGAVTEAFF.

This clone showed up just once. The rearrangement uses TRBV2 and TRBJ2-2, with D unclear. Trimming stripped 11 bases from V and 4 bases from J, with 5 bases between. Germline CDR1 reads SNHLY; CDR2 reads FYNNEI. The CDR3 runs 10 residues. The CDR3 DNA is TGTGCCTGCGGCACCGGGGAGCTGTTTTTT. Translating gives CACGTGELFF.

The genes are TRBV7-2 and TRBJ1-4, with TRBD1 as a possible D gene (5 bases). Trimming pared 5 bases from V and 0 bases from J, leaving 13 bases between. Germline lookup yields CDR1 SGHTA and CDR2 FQGNSA. The CDR3 contains 16 residues. The CDR3: CASSPDDSTTNEKLFF. CDR3 DNA: TGTGCCAGCAGCCCGGACGACAGCACAACTAATGAAAAACTGTTTTTT.

J is TRBJ2-7 and V is TRBV28; the D is unclear. The CDR3 has 16 residues. The germline V gene has CDR1 MDHEN and CDR2 SYDVKM. Trimming removed 7 bases from V and 0 bases from J, with 19 bases in between. This chain's CDR3 is CASTPLTAYSSYEQYF. The CDR3 DNA is TGTGCCAGCACCCCCTTAACAGCTTACAGCTCCTACGAGCAGTACTTC.

This clone was counted only a few times. The chain couples TRBV7-9 to TRBJ1-4, with 10 positions matching TRBD1. Losses at the gene ends were 5 bases for V and 3 bases for J; bases not matched to a gene: 9. Looked up from germline, CDR1 is SEHNR and CDR2 is FQNEAQ (reference sequence). The CDR3 extends over 17 amino acids. CDR3: CASSPETGGRANEKLFF. CDR3 DNA: TGTGCCAGCAGCCCAGAGACAGGGGGCCGCGCTAATGAAAAACTGTTTTTT.

The chain uses TRBV7-9 and TRBJ2-3; 7 positions match TRBD2. V lost 5 bases, J lost 2 bases, and 7 bases stayed unmatched. Germline V gene sequence: CDR1 SEHNR, CDR2 FQNEAQ (reference sequence). The CDR3 loop spans 15 amino acids. The CDR3 reads CASSATSRVTDTQYF. The CDR3 DNA reads as TGTGCCAGCAGCGCGACTAGCAGAGTCACAGATACGCAGTATTTT.

The chain links TRBV5-1 to TRBJ2-7, with D possibly TRBD1 on 5 matching bases. Germline values: CDR1 SGHRS, CDR2 YFSETQ. The CDR3 extends over 15 amino acids. The V gene lost 2 bases and the J gene lost 0 bases, with 12 bases spanning the gap. CDR3 nucleotide sequence: TGCGCCAGCAGCTTACTCCCGACAGACTCCTACGAGCAGTACTTC. Its protein is CASSLLPTDSYEQYF.

This sequence joins TRBV4-2 and TRBJ2-7; 9 bases are shared with TRBD1. V was pared by 2 bases and J by 1 base, with 3 bases of the junction left unmatched. This CDR3 has 15 residues. The V gene's germline CDR1 is LGHNA and CDR2 YNFKEQ. This CDR3 is CASSQPGTGSYEQYF. Written as DNA, the CDR3 is TGTGCCAGCAGCCAACCCGGGACAGGGTCCTACGAGCAGTACTTC.

This clone was picked up a small number of times. Other DNA sequences of this sample code for an identical CDR3. The CDR3 DNA sequence: TGTGCCAGCAGTTACAGTGGCCACACCTACGAGCAGTACTTC. Amino acids: CASSYSGHTYEQYF. This chain connects TRBV6-5 to TRBJ2-7, with unresolved D. Trimming removed 2 bases at V and 2 bases at J, with 10 bases between. Germline values: CDR1 MNHEY, CDR2 SVGAGI. The length of the CDR3 is 14 residues.

In its sample, this clone was seen a few times. The J gene is TRBJ1-3, the V gene TRBV5-1, with TRBD1 identical over 7 bases. Germline V lookup: CDR1 SGHRS, CDR2 YFSETQ. The ends lost 4 bases at V and 3 bases at J; junction bases unmatched: 4. The CDR3 has 14 amino acids. CDR3 residues: CASSPQGDGNTIYF. CDR3 DNA sequence: TGCGCCAGCAGCCCTCAGGGGGATGGAAACACCATATATTTT. Drawing the rest from reference TRBV5-1 and TRBJ1-3, the complete variable domain is KAGVTQTPRYLIKTRGQQVTLSCSPISGHRSVSWYQQTPGQGLQFLFEYFSETQRNKGNFPGRFSGRQFSNSRSEMNVSTLELGDSALYLCASSPQGDGNTIYFGEGSWLTVV.

The J gene is TRBJ2-7, the V gene TRBV13; 7 nucleotides match TRBD1. V was clipped by 4 bases and J by 3 bases; unmatched bases: 3. The CDR3 sequence is 13 residues long. Germline V CDR1 and CDR2: PRHDT, FYEKMQ (reference sequence). The CDR3 region is CASSSGTVYEQYF. The CDR3 nucleotides read TGTGCCAGCAGCTCCGGGACAGTCTACGAGCAGTACTTC.

This clone was recorded only once. V gene TRBV9 combines with J gene TRBJ2-6; D ambiguous. This CDR3 has 13 residues. V lost 5 bases and J 0 bases, leaving 3 bases between the germline ends. From germline, CDR1 is SGDLS and CDR2 YYNGEE. CDR3 sequence reads: CASSYSGANVLTF. The DNA of the CDR3 is TGTGCCAGCAGTTACTCTGGGGCCAACGTCCTGACTTTC.

This chain's CDR3 is CAWSRDSGSFNEKLFF. The CDR3 region has the DNA TGTGCCTGGAGTCGAGACAGCGGGAGTTTTAATGAAAAACTGTTTTTT. The genes are TRBV30 and TRBJ1-4; D is perhaps TRBD1 (5 bases). CDR1 GTSNPN and CDR2 SVGIG come from the germline V gene (reference sequence). This CDR3 comprises 16 residues. Trimming took off 2 bases at V and 4 bases at J, with 17 bases between the two ends.

The chain has TRBV13 and TRBJ2-1, with D unclear. Between the trimmed V and J ends, which lost 6 bases and 1 base, there was a span of 7 bases. Looked up from germline, CDR1 is PRHDT and CDR2 is FYEKMQ (reference sequence). The CDR3 loop spans 13 amino acids. The chain's CDR3 is CASRDRSYNEQFF. The CDR3, as DNA: TGTGCCAGCAGGGACCGATCCTACAATGAGCAGTTCTTC.

This clone occurred a few times. The chain carries TRBV4-1 and TRBJ1-1; D uncertain. Trimming removed 0 bases from V and 1 base from J, with 9 bases in between. Germline assignment: CDR1 MGHRA and CDR2 YSYEKL. The CDR3 is 15 amino acids. The DNA for the CDR3 is TGCGCCAGCAGCCAAGAAGCCTACGGGAACACTGAAGCTTTCTTT. Protein sequence: CASSQEAYGNTEAFF.

The rearrangement uses TRBV6-1 and TRBJ2-7, with D unclear. Germline V CDR1 and CDR2: MNHNS, SASEGT. Trimming took 1 base from V and 3 from J, leaving 1 base between them. The CDR3 length is 11 residues. For the CDR3, the DNA is TGTGCCAGCAGTGAAGACTACGAGCAGTACTTC. Amino acid sequence: CASSEDYEQYF.

CDR3 sequence (DNA): TGTGCCAGCAGCTTGGGCAGGGCGACCTACGAGCAGTACTTC. Its translation: CASSLGRATYEQYF. The rearrangement uses TRBV13 and TRBJ2-7, with a weak D call TRBD1 (5 bases). The CDR3 is 14 residues long. Trimming took 3 bases from V and 2 from J, leaving 11 bases between them. CDR1 is PRHDT and CDR2 is FYEKMQ in the germline V gene (reference sequence).

The V call is TRBV6-5, the J call TRBJ2-7, with TRBD2 matching over 7 bases. The CDR3 runs 14 residues. From germline, CDR1 is MNHEY and CDR2 SVGAGI. J was trimmed by 3 bases and V by 6 bases; bases with no gene match: 8. CDR3 region: CASSPAGDYYEQYF. In nucleotides, the CDR3 is TGTGCCAGCAGCCCGGCCGGGGACTACTACGAGCAGTACTTC.

This clone appeared once. V usage is TRBV13 and J usage is TRBJ2-5; 10 positions agree with TRBD2. V dropped 1 base and J dropped 6; count of bases not matched to a gene: 8. The CDR3 contains 16 residues. Germline V gene data show CDR1 as PRHDT and CDR2 as FYEKMQ (reference sequence). CDR3 DNA sequence: TGTGCCAGCAGCTTAGTTTCGGGACTAGCGCTAAAGACCCAGTACTTC. It yields the protein CASSLVSGLALKTQYF.

The chain joins TRBV19 to TRBJ1-5, with D perhaps matching TRBD1 (5 bases). The CDR3 loop spans 12 amino acids. Trimming cost V 10 bases and J 2 bases, with 9 bases left between them. Germline V lookup: CDR1 LNHDA, CDR2 SQIVND (reference sequence). Here the CDR3 reads CATGHRNQPQHF. The CDR3 DNA follows: TGTGCCACCGGACACCGCAATCAGCCCCAGCATTTT.

The chain combines TRBV2 with TRBJ2-3; 9 bases fit TRBD1. V was clipped by 6 bases and J by 5 bases; unmatched bases: 15. Germline CDR1 reads SNHLY; CDR2 reads FYNNEI. This CDR3 contains 17 residues. This CDR3 is CASRILWEGQGVDTQYF. In DNA, the CDR3 is TGTGCCAGCAGAATCCTATGGGAGGGACAGGGTGTAGATACGCAGTATTTT.

The chain carries TRBV28 and TRBJ2-7, with TRBD1 as a possible D gene (6 bases). The CDR3 contains 15 residues. Trimming removed 3 bases from V and 3 bases from J, with 15 bases in between. Per germline, CDR1 MDHEN and CDR2 SYDVKM. The CDR3 loop reads CASSFEGVKRYEQYF. In nucleotides, the CDR3 is TGTGCCAGCAGTTTCGAGGGGGTCAAACGCTACGAGCAGTACTTC.

The chain carries TRBV2 and TRBJ1-1, with 7 bases matching TRBD1. The CDR3 covers 14 residues. The germline V gene has CDR1 SNHLY and CDR2 FYNNEI. V lost 5 bases to trimming and J lost 5 bases; unmatched junction nucleotides: 8. CDR3 region: CASSPERRGTEAFF. The CDR3 nucleotides read TGTGCCAGCAGTCCCGAGCGCAGGGGGACTGAAGCTTTCTTT.